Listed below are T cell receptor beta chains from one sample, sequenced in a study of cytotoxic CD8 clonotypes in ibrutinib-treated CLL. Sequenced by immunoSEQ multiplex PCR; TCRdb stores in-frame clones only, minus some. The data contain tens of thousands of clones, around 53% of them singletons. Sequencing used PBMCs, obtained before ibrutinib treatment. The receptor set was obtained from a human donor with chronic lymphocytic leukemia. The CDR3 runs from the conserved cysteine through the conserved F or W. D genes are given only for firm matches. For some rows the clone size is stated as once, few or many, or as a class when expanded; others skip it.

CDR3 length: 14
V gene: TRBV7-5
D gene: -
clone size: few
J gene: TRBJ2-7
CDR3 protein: CARSLTSGGYEQYF
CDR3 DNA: TGTGCCAGAAGCCTGACTAGCGGGGGTTACGAGCAGTACTTC

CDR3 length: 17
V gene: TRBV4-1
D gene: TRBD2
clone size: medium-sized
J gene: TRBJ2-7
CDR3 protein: CASSQDPHAGVDYEQYF
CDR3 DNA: TGCGCCAGCAGCCAAGATCCCCACGCGGGGGTGGACTACGAGCAGTACTTC

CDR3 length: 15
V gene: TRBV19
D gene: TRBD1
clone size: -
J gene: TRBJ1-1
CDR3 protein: CASSIGRGTAYEAFF
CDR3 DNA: TGTGCCAGTAGTATAGGACGCGGGACAGCATATGAAGCTTTCTTT

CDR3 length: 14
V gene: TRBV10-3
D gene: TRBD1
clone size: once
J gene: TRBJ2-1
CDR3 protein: CAISESQGAGEQFF
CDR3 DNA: TGTGCCATCAGTGAGTCGCAGGGGGCAGGTGAGCAGTTCTTC

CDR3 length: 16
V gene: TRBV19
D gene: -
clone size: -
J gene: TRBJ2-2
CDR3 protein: CASQPFGGGLTGELFF
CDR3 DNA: TGTGCCAGCCAACCCTTTGGGGGGGGGCTTACCGGGGAGCTGTTTTTT

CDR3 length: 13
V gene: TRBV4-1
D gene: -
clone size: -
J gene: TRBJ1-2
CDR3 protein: CASSQETVSGYTF
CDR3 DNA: TGCGCCAGCAGCCAAGAGACAGTCAGTGGCTACACCTTC

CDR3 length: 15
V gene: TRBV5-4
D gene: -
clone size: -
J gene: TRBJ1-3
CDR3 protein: CASSFLWGAGNTIYF
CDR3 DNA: TGTGCCAGCAGCTTCTTATGGGGGGCTGGAAACACCATATATTTT

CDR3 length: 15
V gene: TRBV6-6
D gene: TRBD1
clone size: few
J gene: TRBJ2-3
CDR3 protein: CASSPGQDGTDTQYF
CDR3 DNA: TGTGCCAGCAGCCCGGGACAGGACGGCACAGATACGCAGTATTTT

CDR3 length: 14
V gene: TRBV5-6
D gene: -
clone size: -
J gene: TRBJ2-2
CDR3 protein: CASRFSANTGELFF
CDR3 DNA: TGTGCCAGCAGGTTCAGCGCGAACACCGGGGAGCTGTTTTTT

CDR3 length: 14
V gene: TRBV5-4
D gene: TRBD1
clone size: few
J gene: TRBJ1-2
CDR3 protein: CASSVPGRGYGYTF
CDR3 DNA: TGTGCCAGCAGCGTGCCCGGCAGGGGGTATGGCTACACCTTC

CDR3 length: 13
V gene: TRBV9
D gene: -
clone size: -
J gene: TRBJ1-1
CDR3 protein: CASSVSGNTEAFF
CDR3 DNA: TGTGCCAGCAGCGTATCAGGGAACACTGAAGCTTTCTTT

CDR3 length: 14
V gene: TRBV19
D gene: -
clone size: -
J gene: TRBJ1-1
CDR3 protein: CASSARDMNTEAFF
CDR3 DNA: TGTGCCAGTAGCGCGAGGGATATGAACACTGAAGCTTTCTTT

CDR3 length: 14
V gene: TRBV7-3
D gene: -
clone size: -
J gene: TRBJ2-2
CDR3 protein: CASSRGTNTGELFF
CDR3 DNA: TGTGCCAGCTCGCGGGGAACGAACACCGGGGAGCTGTTTTTT

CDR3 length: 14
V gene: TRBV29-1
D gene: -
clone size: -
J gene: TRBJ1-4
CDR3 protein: CSVVGGLFNEKLFF
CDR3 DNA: TGCAGCGTTGTTGGGGGACTTTTTAATGAAAAACTGTTTTTT

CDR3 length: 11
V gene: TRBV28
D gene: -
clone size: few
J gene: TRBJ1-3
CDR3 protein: CASSRRTTIYF
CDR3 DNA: TGTGCCAGCAGCCGTCGGACAACTATATATTTT

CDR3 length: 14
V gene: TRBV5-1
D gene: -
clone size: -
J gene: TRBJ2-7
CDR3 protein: CASSLDRTSYEQYF
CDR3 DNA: TGCGCCAGCAGCTTGGACAGAACCTCCTACGAGCAGTACTTC

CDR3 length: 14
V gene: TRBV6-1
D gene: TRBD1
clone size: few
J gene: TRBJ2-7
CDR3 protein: CASSRTGDRYEQYF
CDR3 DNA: TGTGCCAGCAGTAGGACAGGGGATAGGTACGAGCAGTACTTC

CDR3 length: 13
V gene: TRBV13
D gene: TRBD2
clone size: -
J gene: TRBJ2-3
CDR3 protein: CASSLPGGDTQYF
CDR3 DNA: TGTGCCAGCAGCTTACCGGGGGGAGATACGCAGTATTTT

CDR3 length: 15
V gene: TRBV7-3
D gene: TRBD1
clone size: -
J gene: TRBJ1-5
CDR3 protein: CASSRTGTGLWPQHF
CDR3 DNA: TGTGCCAGCAGCCGTACCGGGACAGGACTTTGGCCCCAGCATTTT

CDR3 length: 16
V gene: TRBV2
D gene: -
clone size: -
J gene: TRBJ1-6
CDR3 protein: CACLREALSYNSPLHF
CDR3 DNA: TGTGCCTGTCTCCGGGAAGCTCTCTCCTATAATTCACCCCTCCACTTT

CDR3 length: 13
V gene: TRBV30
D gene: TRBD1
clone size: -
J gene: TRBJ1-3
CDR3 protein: CAWKQGAGNTIYF
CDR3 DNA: TGTGCCTGGAAACAGGGGGCTGGAAACACCATATATTTT

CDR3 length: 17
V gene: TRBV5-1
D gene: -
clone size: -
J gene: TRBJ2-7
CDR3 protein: CASSLSLDSRSSYEQYF
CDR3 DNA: TGCGCCAGCAGCCTCTCTCTCGACTCTAGATCCTCCTACGAGCAGTACTTC